Listed below are T cell receptor beta chains from one sample, sequenced in a study of T cell repertoires in cytomegalovirus infection. Via MiXCR, TCRdb re-called the reads, giving one row per CDR3 protein. The sample lists about 770,000 distinct CDR3 sequences; around 29% were seen once. No antigens are known for them. Material: cultured CD8+ T cells from PBMCs, obtained from culture after CMV antigen stimulation. Receptors were obtained from a human donor in good health (CMV status not recorded). Some clones in this sample may be carry-over from other donors' samples. The CDR3 runs from the conserved cysteine through the conserved F or W. The order of the fields is J gene, V gene, clone size, D gene, CDR3 DNA, CDR3 protein. The D gene is left open where the match is weak. A row's size may be missing; if present it is once, few, many or a size class.

TRBJ2-2 TRBV7-2 many TRBD1 TGTGCCAGCAGCCCCCAGGACAGGATGAACACCGGGGAGCTGTTTTTT CASSPQDRMNTGELFF
TRBJ2-3 TRBV9 - - TGTGCCAGCAGCTCCGGACAGAGAGGTTCCACAGATACGCAGTATTTT CASSSGQRGSTDTQYF
TRBJ2-1 TRBV6-1 - TRBD2 TGTGCCAGCATGCCCTGGGGGGGGGGCTACAATGAGCAGTTCTTC CASMPWGGGYNEQFF
TRBJ1-1 TRBV5-5 - TRBD1 TGTGCCAGCAGTTCACAGGGGGCGCCTGAAGCTTTCTTT CASSSQGAPEAFF
TRBJ2-1 TRBV2 few - TGTGCCAGCAGGGAGAGGGACATCATTGAGCAGTTCTTC CASRERDIIEQFF
TRBJ2-7 TRBV2 few TRBD2 TGTGCCAGCAATAGCCTAGCGGGGACCTACGAGCAGTACTTC CASNSLAGTYEQYF
TRBJ1-1 TRBV7-9 few - TGTGCCGTACAACCGGTGGGACAAGGGTACGCTGAAGCTTTCTTT CAVQPVGQGYAEAFF
TRBJ2-7 TRBV10-2 few - TGCGCCAGCAGTGATGCAGGCCCCTACGAGCAGTACTTC CASSDAGPYEQYF
TRBJ2-2 TRBV19 - TRBD1 TGTGCCAGTAGTATAGGGGGAGACAGGGGGCTCACCGGGGAGCTGTTTTTT CASSIGGDRGLTGELFF
TRBJ2-1 TRBV5-5 - - TGTGCCAGCAGCTTGTTGGCTACTTTCTACAATGAGCAGTTCTTC CASSLLATFYNEQFF
TRBJ2-1 TRBV29-1 - - TGCAGCGTTGTATGGGGTTACAATGAGCAGTTCTTC CSVVWGYNEQFF
TRBJ1-5 TRBV7-9 few TRBD1 TGTGCCAGCAGCCCGACAGGGGCGAGGGGTCAGCCCCAGCATTTT CASSPTGARGQPQHF
TRBJ1-3 TRBV12-3/TRBV12-4 many TRBD1 TGTGCCAGCAATGGACAGGGAGTATGGGGGAACACCATATATTTT CASNGQGVWGNTIYF
TRBJ2-7 TRBV5-4 few TRBD2 TGTGCCAGCAGCTTGGAGCGGGGGGGCCCCGAGCAGTACTTC CASSLERGGPEQYF
TRBJ2-7 TRBV25-1 - TRBD1 TGTGCCAGCAGTGGACAGGGGGTCTACGAGCAGTACTTC CASSGQGVYEQYF
TRBJ2-5 TRBV7-9 - TRBD2 TGTGCCAGCAGCTCGGGACTAGCGGGGGGAGAGACCCAGTACTTC CASSSGLAGGETQYF
TRBJ1-5 TRBV19 few TRBD1 TGTGCCAGTTTTCACGGACAGGGGATGGGCAATCAGCCCCAGCATTTT CASFHGQGMGNQPQHF
TRBJ2-5 TRBV13 few TRBD2 TGTGCCAGCAGCTCCCGACTAGCGGGGAAAAACCAAGAGACCCAGTACTTC CASSSRLAGKNQETQYF
TRBJ2-6 TRBV28 - TRBD1 TGTGCCAGCAGTTTAAACAGGGGGGTCTCTGGGGCCAACGTCCTGACTTTC CASSLNRGVSGANVLTF
TRBJ1-1 TRBV29-1 few - TGCAGCGTTGAGAAAGACCTCACTGAAGCTTTCTTT CSVEKDLTEAFF
TRBJ1-2 TRBV2 - - TGTGCCGGGGAAGGCTACACCTTC CAGEGYTF
TRBJ2-1 TRBV6-1 few - TGTGCCAGCAGCTTCGTCGGGTCTGAGCAGTTCTTC CASSFVGSEQFF
TRBJ1-2 TRBV7-8 few - TGTGCCAGCAGCTTAGCATCAGGGAGTTATGGCTACACCTTC CASSLASGSYGYTF
TRBJ2-5 TRBV5-6 - TRBD1 TGTGCCAGCACCTGGGTGGGACAGGGGCTCCAAGAGACCCAGTACTTC CASTWVGQGLQETQYF
TRBJ2-7 TRBV27 - - TGTGCCAGCAGTTCTAGTAGGGCAGCCAAACCCTACGAGCAGTACTTC CASSSSRAAKPYEQYF
TRBJ1-1 TRBV6-6 few - TGTGCCAGCAGTCGACAGTACACTGAAGCTTTCTTT CASSRQYTEAFF
TRBJ2-2 TRBV19 once - TGTGCCAGTAGTATTCCCCTCGAAAGGGGATCCACCGGGGAGCTGTTTTTT CASSIPLERGSTGELFF
TRBJ1-3 TRBV15 - - TGTGCCACCAGCAGAGCAGGGACTGCCCGAAGAGGAAACACCATATATTTT CATSRAGTARRGNTIYF
TRBJ2-7 TRBV13 - TRBD2 TGTGCCAGCAGCTTGGGGGGGTCCGGACTCTACGAGCAGTACTTC CASSLGGSGLYEQYF
TRBJ1-6 TRBV19 - - TGTGCCAGTAGTTTAATAGACGGGGGGGCACCCCTCCACTTT CASSLIDGGAPLHF
TRBJ2-1 TRBV20-1 - TRBD2 TGCAGTGCTAGAGGTTCTAGCGGGTTTTGGTATGAGCAGTTCTTC CSARGSSGFWYEQFF
TRBJ2-1 TRBV12-3/TRBV12-4 many TRBD2 TGTGCCAGCAGTACTTACCTAGACGGGGGGGCGGGGAATGAGCAGTTCTTC CASSTYLDGGAGNEQFF
TRBJ2-2 TRBV5-6 - - TGTGCCAGCAGTCAAACAACGCCCGGGGAGCTGTTTTTT CASSQTTPGELFF
TRBJ2-3 TRBV20-1 - TRBD2 TGCAGTGCTAGGTCGGCTAGCGGGGGTCCCAAAAGCACAGATACGCAGTATTTT CSARSASGGPKSTDTQYF
TRBJ2-2 TRBV7-8 few - TGTGCCAGCAGCCGAGAAGTGGCGAACACCGGGGAGCTGTTTTTT CASSREVANTGELFF
TRBJ2-1 TRBV29-1 - - TGCAGCGTTGAATCCGCGATGGGCCCCTACAATGAGCAGTTCTTC CSVESAMGPYNEQFF
TRBJ1-4 TRBV27 - - TGTGCCAGCAGGGGGGGCAGGAGCGAAAAACTGTTTTTT CASRGGRSEKLFF
TRBJ2-1 TRBV12-3/TRBV12-4 - TRBD2 TGTGCCAGCAGTTTACGTCGGGCGGGGGGCCACAATGAGCAGTTCTTC CASSLRRAGGHNEQFF
TRBJ1-5 TRBV7-3 many - TGTGCCAGCAGCCCACCGGGGGGCAATAGCAATCAGCCCCAGCATTTT CASSPPGGNSNQPQHF
TRBJ2-4 TRBV12-3/TRBV12-4 - - TGTGCCAGCACCGAGAGGGCAGCCAAAAACATTCAGTACTTC CASTERAAKNIQYF
TRBJ2-5 TRBV27 few - TGTGCCAGCAGTTCGGGGTCGGGAAAAGGGACCCAGTACTTC CASSSGSGKGTQYF
TRBJ2-5 TRBV25-1 - TRBD2 TGTGCCAGCAGTGTCTGGGGCGGGGGGGAAGAGACCCAGTACTTC CASSVWGGGEETQYF
TRBJ1-5 TRBV19 few - TGTGCCAGTAGTATAGGGTCCGGGGACCGGCGACAGCCCCAGCATTTT CASSIGSGDRRQPQHF
TRBJ2-1 TRBV7-6 - - TGTGCCAGCAGCTTAGACGGAACTGAGCAGTTCTTC CASSLDGTEQFF
TRBJ2-1 TRBV5-6 - TRBD1 TGTGCCAGCAGCCCGACCGGGACAGGCCTCAATGAGCAGTTCTTC CASSPTGTGLNEQFF
TRBJ1-3 TRBV6-1 many TRBD1 TGTGCCAGCAGCAGACAGGGGATGGGAAACACCATATATTTT CASSRQGMGNTIYF
TRBJ2-3 TRBV5-1 - - TGCGCCAGCAAACTAACCACAGATACGCAGTATTTT CASKLTTDTQYF
TRBJ1-3 TRBV3-1 - TRBD1 TGTGCCAGCAGCTTCCCGAGGGGACAGGGTGGAAACACCATATATTTT CASSFPRGQGGNTIYF
TRBJ1-6 TRBV6-2/TRBV6-3 - TRBD1 TGTGCCAGCCGTGACCCCGGGACAGGGAATAATTCACCCCTCCACTTT CASRDPGTGNNSPLHF
TRBJ2-5 TRBV11-2 few - TGTGCCAGCAGCGGCTTCAGAGAGACCCAGTACTTC CASSGFRETQYF
TRBJ2-7 TRBV7-6 - - TGTGCCAGCAGCTTAGCCGAAACGGGACTGCGGGAGCAGTACTTC CASSLAETGLREQYF
TRBJ1-1 TRBV10-3 many - TGTGCCATCCGGACAGAGAACACTGAAGCTTTCTTT CAIRTENTEAFF
TRBJ1-5 TRBV19 - TRBD1 TGTGCCAGTAGTATTGAGACAGGGGGAGCTCAGCCCCAGCATTTT CASSIETGGAQPQHF
TRBJ1-2 TRBV4-1 - - TGCGCCAGCAGCCAAGTTGGGACTACCGGGGGGTATGGCTACACCTTC CASSQVGTTGGYGYTF
TRBJ2-5 TRBV7-9 - - TGTGCCAGCAGCTTAGAGGGGAAAGGGCGGCCCCAGTACTTC CASSLEGKGRPQYF